This TCR beta chain was found in a study of blood T cells in healthy people across ages. Study-level results: Older age went with lower TCR beta diversity per million T cells, in a roughly linear way.

Donation came from healthy Caucasian individuals in Russia who were aged 6 to 90. Peripheral blood, about 9.4 milliliters per donor, was collected. Trimming took 2 bases from V and 9 from J; bases not matched to a gene: 14. The length of the CDR3 is 16 residues. Germline V gene sequence: CDR1 DFQATT, CDR2 SNEGSKA (reference sequence). Comment on this clonotype: Its antigen is not identified.

Primers used in a second PCR of roughly 7 to 12 cycles were a sample-barcoded 5' primer and a J-beta primer mix. A template-switch adaptor with 12 random nucleotides tagged each cDNA molecule. TCRdb ran MiXCR on the 5' RACE reads and lists one entry per CDR3 protein. The data contain nearly 1 million distinct CDR3 sequences, roughly half of them seen just once; the ten biggest clones take up about a fifth. V is TRBV20-1 and J is TRBJ2-1; 9 nucleotides align to TRBD1. The sample consisted of blood. The source of this sequence is a woman aged 60-70 years in good health. The CDR3: CSARLPGQGLRAEQFF. The CDR3 DNA follows: TGCAGTGCTAGACTTCCGGGACAGGGACTCCGCGCTGAGCAGTTCTTC.